Listed below are T cell receptor beta chains from one sample, sequenced in a study of Ad26.COV2.S vaccination and SARS-CoV-2 variants. Method: immunoSEQ multiplex PCR; TCRdb's copy keeps in-frame clones and lacks some. The table includes about 350,000 clones, around 87% detected once. Sequencing was performed on peripheral blood, taken in a trial of Ad26.COV2.S vaccine versus placebo. All receptors derive from a person between 18 and 65 years old who received the Ad26.COV2.S COVID-19 vaccine or a placebo. Each CDR3 is given without its conserved first and last residue.

j_call | v_call | cdr3_aa
TRBJ1-1 | TRBV5-6 | ASSSLTTLNTEAF
TRBJ2-7 | TRBV6-5 | ASSSKLAGGHYEQY
TRBJ1-6 | TRBV11-2 | ASSLWGSSYNSPLH
TRBJ1-2 | TRBV6-5 | ASSYRQNYGYT
TRBJ2-7 | TRBV18 | ASSPQGTLSYEQY
TRBJ1-4 | TRBV4-2 | ASSQDERAAMEKLF
TRBJ2-2 | TRBV3-1/TRBV3-2 | ASSHTTPGHGFGELF
TRBJ2-7 | TRBV30 | AWIPVQGGRRQY
TRBJ1-2 | TRBV29-1 | SAPDRVNGYT
TRBJ2-4 | TRBV5-1 | ASSLESGSAKNIQY
TRBJ1-6 | TRBV7-9 | ASSPTGNRESNSPLH
TRBJ2-7 | TRBV5-1 | ASSLPDNYEQY
TRBJ2-1 | TRBV9 | ASSVTSGGPSSYNEQF
TRBJ1-6 | TRBV24-1 | ATSVGGDYNSPLH
TRBJ1-5 | TRBV4-3 | ASSQDRQGHQPQH
TRBJ2-5 | TRBV4-1 | ASSLVGLGTQY
TRBJ2-4 | TRBV7-2 | ASSPSGSGGTKNIQY
TRBJ2-3 | TRBV6-6 | ASRGARGATADTQY
TRBJ2-2 | TRBV4-3 | ASSQDGTGGELF
TRBJ1-5 | TRBV7-7 | ASSLALDQPQH
TRBJ1-1 | TRBV12-3/TRBV12-4 | ASSPSLNTEAF
TRBJ1-2 | TRBV19 | ASSIWTDSGYGYT
TRBJ2-2 | TRBV7-8 | ASSLFTLNTGELF
TRBJ1-2 | TRBV9 | ASSVARPGQGAST
TRBJ2-1 | TRBV4-3 | ASSSHGMGYNEQF
TRBJ2-6 | TRBV7-9 | ASSPRGGASGANVLT
TRBJ2-1 | TRBV5-5 | ASSLGSGTYNEQF
TRBJ2-4 | TRBV6-1 | ASSTGVSAKNIQY
TRBJ1-5 | TRBV27 | ASSRRGLSQPQH
TRBJ1-2 | TRBV5-1 | ASSQGQTGPYGYT
TRBJ2-7 | TRBV7-8 | ASSQPTDSYEQY
TRBJ1-4 | TRBV5-1 | ASSFDGNEKLF
TRBJ1-2 | TRBV14 | ASSQGLSTGELVGGYT
TRBJ2-5 | TRBV7-2 | ASSLFSRAQETQY
TRBJ2-3 | TRBV10-3 | AISDPYRGTSTDTQY
TRBJ1-1 | TRBV28 | ASTLGLLAF
TRBJ2-1 | TRBV6-6 | ASSPRQDLWQF
TRBJ2-3 | TRBV6-4 | ASSDSTDTDTQY
TRBJ2-1 | TRBV3-1/TRBV3-2 | ASSQPGVGSEQF
TRBJ1-5 | TRBV6-5 | ASRSGGGNQPQH
TRBJ1-5 | TRBV6-5 | ASSTRQDSNQPQH
TRBJ2-3 | TRBV9 | ASSLGGASTDTQY
TRBJ2-7 | TRBV7-3 | ASSPGTSGYEQY
TRBJ1-1 | TRBV2 | ASSDVRGRAEAF
TRBJ2-1 | TRBV14 | ASSQGYNEQF
TRBJ2-3 | TRBV2 | ASGGAVSTDTQY
TRBJ2-1 | TRBV6-7 | ASRVSQF
TRBJ2-7 | TRBV19 | ASSIGGQGTNEQY
TRBJ2-1 | TRBV6-5 | ASSRRQSSYNEQF
TRBJ1-1 | TRBV6-5 | ASSQRDRGLPEAF
TRBJ2-1 | TRBV7-9 | ASSSLAGGYNEQF
TRBJ2-7 | TRBV9 | ASSPHGGQGAIEQY
TRBJ2-7 | TRBV4-1 | ASSQQTGPSYEQY
TRBJ1-2 | TRBV6-5 | ASSPDRYYGYT
TRBJ2-5 | TRBV4-2 | ASSQLKTGQGSGTQY